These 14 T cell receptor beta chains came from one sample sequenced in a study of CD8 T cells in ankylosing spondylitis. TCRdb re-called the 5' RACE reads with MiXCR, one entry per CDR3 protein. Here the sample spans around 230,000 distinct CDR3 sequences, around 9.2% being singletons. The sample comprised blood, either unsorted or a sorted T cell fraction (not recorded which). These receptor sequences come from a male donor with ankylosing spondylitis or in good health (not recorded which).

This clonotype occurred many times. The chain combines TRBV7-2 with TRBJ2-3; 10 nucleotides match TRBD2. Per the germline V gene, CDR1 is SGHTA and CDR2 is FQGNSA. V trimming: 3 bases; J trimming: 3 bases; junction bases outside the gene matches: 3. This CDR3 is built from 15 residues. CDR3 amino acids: CASSFPGLATDTQYF. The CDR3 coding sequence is TGTGCCAGCAGCTTCCCGGGACTAGCGACAGATACGCAGTATTTT.

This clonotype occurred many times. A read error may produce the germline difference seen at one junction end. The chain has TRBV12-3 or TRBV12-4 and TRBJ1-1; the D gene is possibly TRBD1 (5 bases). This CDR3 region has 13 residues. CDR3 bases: TGTGCCAGCAGCCGGACATCAGGACCGTTCCTAATCTTT. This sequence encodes CASSRTSGPFLIF.

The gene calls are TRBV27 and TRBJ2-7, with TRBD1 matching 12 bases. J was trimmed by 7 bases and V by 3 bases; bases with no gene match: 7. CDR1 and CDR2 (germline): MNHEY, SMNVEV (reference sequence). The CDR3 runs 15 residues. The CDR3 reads CASSLPGQGAREQYF. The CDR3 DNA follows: TGTGCCAGCAGTTTGCCGGGACAGGGGGCGAGGGAGCAGTACTTC.

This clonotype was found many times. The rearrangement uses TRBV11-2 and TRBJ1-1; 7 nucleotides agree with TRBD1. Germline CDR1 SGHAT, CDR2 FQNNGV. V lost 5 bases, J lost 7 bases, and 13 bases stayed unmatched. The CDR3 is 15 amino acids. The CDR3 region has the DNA TGTGCCAGCAGCGACTGGGCCGACAGGGTGGTTGAAGCTTTCTTT. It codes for CASSDWADRVVEAFF.

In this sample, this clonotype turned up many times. The CDR3 loop is CSAGTGGQPQHF. CDR3 bases: TGCAGCGCCGGGACAGGGGGCCAGCCCCAGCATTTT. The chain uses TRBV29-1 and TRBJ1-5; 12 nucleotides match TRBD1. This CDR3 is 12 amino acids long. V lost 7 bases and J lost 7; bases outside the gene matches: 2. In germline, CDR1 is SQVTM, CDR2 ANQGSEA.

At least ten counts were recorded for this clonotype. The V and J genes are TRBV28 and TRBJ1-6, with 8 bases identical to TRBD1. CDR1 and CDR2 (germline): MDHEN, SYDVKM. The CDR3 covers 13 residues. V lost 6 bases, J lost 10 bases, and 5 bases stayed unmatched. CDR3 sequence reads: CASSETGVSPLHF. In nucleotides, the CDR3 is TGTGCCAGCAGCGAGACAGGGGTCTCACCCCTCCACTTT.

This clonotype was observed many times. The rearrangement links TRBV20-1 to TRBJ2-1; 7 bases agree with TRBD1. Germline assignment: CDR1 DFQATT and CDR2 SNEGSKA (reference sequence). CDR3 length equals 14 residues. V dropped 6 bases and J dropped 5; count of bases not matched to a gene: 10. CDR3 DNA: TGCAGTGCCGCGATCCCGAGGGGGCACAATGAGCAGTTCTTC. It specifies CSAAIPRGHNEQFF.

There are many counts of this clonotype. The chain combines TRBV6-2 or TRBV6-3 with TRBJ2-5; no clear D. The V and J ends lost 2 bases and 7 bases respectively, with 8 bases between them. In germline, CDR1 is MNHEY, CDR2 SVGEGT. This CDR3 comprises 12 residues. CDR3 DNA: TGTGCCAGCAGTTACCCCTCCGGGACCCAGTACTTC. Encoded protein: CASSYPSGTQYF.

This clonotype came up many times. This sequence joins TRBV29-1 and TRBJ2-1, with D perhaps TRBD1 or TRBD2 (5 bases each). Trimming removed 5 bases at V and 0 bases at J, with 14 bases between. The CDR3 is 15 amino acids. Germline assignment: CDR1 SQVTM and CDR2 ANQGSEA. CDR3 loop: CSVMGTTHSYNEQFF. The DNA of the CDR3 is TGCAGCGTTATGGGGACCACTCACTCCTACAATGAGCAGTTCTTC.

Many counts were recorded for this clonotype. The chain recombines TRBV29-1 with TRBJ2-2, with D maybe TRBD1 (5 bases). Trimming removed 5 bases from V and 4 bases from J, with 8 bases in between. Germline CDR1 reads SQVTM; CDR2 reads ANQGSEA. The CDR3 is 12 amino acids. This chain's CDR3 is CSVLGATGELFF. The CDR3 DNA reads TGCAGCGTTTTAGGGGCCACCGGGGAGCTGTTTTTT.

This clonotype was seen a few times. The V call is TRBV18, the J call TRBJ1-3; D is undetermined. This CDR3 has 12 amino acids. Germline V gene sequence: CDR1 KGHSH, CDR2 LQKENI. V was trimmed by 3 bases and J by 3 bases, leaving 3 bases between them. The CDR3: CASSPDGNTIYF. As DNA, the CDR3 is TGTGCCAGCTCACCGGATGGAAACACCATATATTTT.

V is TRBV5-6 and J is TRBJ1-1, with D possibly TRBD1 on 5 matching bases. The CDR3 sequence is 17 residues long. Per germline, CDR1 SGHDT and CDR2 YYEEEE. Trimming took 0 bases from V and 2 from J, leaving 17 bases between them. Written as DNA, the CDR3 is TGTGCCAGCAGCTTGGCGGGAGGGGTCCAAGTTAACACTGAAGCTTTCTTT. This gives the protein CASSLAGGVQVNTEAFF.

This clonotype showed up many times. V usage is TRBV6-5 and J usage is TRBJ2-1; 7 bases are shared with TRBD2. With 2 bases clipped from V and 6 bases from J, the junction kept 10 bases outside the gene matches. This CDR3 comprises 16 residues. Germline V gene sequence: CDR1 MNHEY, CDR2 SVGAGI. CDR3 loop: CASSYGYGRAPNEQFF. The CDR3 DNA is TGTGCCAGCAGTTACGGGTATGGGAGGGCCCCCAATGAGCAGTTCTTC.

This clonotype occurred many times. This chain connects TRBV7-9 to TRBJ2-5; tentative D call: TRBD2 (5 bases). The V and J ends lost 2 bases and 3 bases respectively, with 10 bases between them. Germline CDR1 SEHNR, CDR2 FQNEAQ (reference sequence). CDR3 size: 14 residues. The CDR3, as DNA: TGTGCCAGCAGCTTACGGGTGGGAGAAGAGACCCAGTACTTC. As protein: CASSLRVGEETQYF. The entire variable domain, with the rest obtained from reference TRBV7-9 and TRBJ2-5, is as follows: DTGVSQNPRHKITKRGQNVTFRCDPISEHNRLYWYRQTLGQGPEFLTYFQNEAQLEKSRLLSDRFSAERPKGSFSTLEIQRTEQGDSAMYLCASSLRVGEETQYFGPGTRLLVL.